These T cell receptor beta chains were read from a single sample in a study of blood T cell repertoires in COVID-19. The table came from immunoSEQ multiplex PCR; TCRdb's copy has only in-frame clones and leaves some out. The sample carries over 130,000 clones, about 80% recorded once. The sample consisted of peripheral blood. The receptors stem from a human donor in a cohort sampled during active COVID-19. CDR3s include the opening cysteine and the closing phenylalanine or tryptophan. The D gene is left open where the match is weak. The size of a clone is reported for some rows only, either as once, few or many, or as a class for expanded clones.

clone_size: NA
j_call: TRBJ2-2
d_call: TRBD1
cdr3_length: 15
v_call: TRBV19
cdr3_aa: CASSGTGTNTGELFF
cdr3_nt: TGTGCCAGTAGCGGGACAGGGACGAACACCGGGGAGCTGTTTTTT

clone_size: NA
j_call: TRBJ2-3
d_call: TRBD2
cdr3_length: 15
v_call: TRBV19
cdr3_aa: CASSSQWEGPDTQYF
cdr3_nt: TGTGCCAGTAGTAGCCAGTGGGAGGGACCAGATACGCAGTATTTT

clone_size: NA
j_call: TRBJ1-3
d_call: NA
cdr3_length: 19
v_call: TRBV23-1
cdr3_aa: CASSHISGTKYLSGNTIYF
cdr3_nt: TGCGCCAGCAGTCATATTTCTGGGACTAAATATTTGTCTGGAAACACCATATATTTT

clone_size: NA
j_call: TRBJ2-3
d_call: TRBD2
cdr3_length: 16
v_call: TRBV6-6
cdr3_aa: CASSPTSQIATDTQYF
cdr3_nt: TGTGCCAGCAGTCCGACTAGCCAGATCGCCACAGATACGCAGTATTTT

clone_size: NA
j_call: TRBJ2-1
d_call: NA
cdr3_length: 13
v_call: TRBV20-1
cdr3_aa: CSASSLAHNEQFF
cdr3_nt: TGCAGTGCTAGTTCGTTGGCACACAATGAGCAGTTCTTC

clone_size: NA
j_call: TRBJ2-1
d_call: TRBD2
cdr3_length: 14
v_call: TRBV6-5
cdr3_aa: CASSLAGGPQEQFF
cdr3_nt: TGTGCCAGCAGCTTAGCGGGGGGGCCCCAAGAGCAGTTCTTC

clone_size: NA
j_call: TRBJ2-1
d_call: NA
cdr3_length: 12
v_call: TRBV20-1
cdr3_aa: CSASASRNEQFF
cdr3_nt: TGCAGTGCTAGTGCCTCGCGCAATGAGCAGTTCTTC

clone_size: NA
j_call: TRBJ2-3
d_call: NA
cdr3_length: 17
v_call: TRBV5-1
cdr3_aa: CASSLAGIVRTTDTQYF
cdr3_nt: TGCGCCAGCAGCTTGGCGGGTATCGTTAGAACTACGGATACGCAGTATTTT

clone_size: NA
j_call: TRBJ1-5
d_call: NA
cdr3_length: 14
v_call: TRBV29-1
cdr3_aa: CSARTGTGNQPQHF
cdr3_nt: TGCAGCGCCCGCACAGGGACGGGCAATCAGCCCCAGCATTTT

clone_size: NA
j_call: TRBJ2-5
d_call: NA
cdr3_length: 11
v_call: TRBV29-1
cdr3_aa: CSVDRGQTQYF
cdr3_nt: TGCAGCGTTGACAGGGGACAGACCCAGTACTTC

clone_size: NA
j_call: TRBJ2-3
d_call: TRBD2
cdr3_length: 15
v_call: TRBV6-5
cdr3_aa: CASSTLAGGADTQYF
cdr3_nt: TGTGCCAGCAGTACCCTGGCGGGGGGGGCAGATACGCAGTATTTT

clone_size: NA
j_call: TRBJ2-5
d_call: TRBD2
cdr3_length: 17
v_call: TRBV7-9
cdr3_aa: CASSLAPGGGRQETQYF
cdr3_nt: TGTGCCAGCAGCTTAGCTCCCGGGGGGGGCCGCCAAGAGACCCAGTACTTC

clone_size: few
j_call: TRBJ2-1
d_call: TRBD1
cdr3_length: 20
v_call: TRBV7-7
cdr3_aa: CASRLPTGPIGPQGHNEQFF
cdr3_nt: TGTGCTAGCAGACTACCGACAGGGCCAATAGGCCCCCAGGGCCACAATGAGCAGTTCTTC

clone_size: NA
j_call: TRBJ2-5
d_call: NA
cdr3_length: 17
v_call: TRBV3-1/TRBV3-2
cdr3_aa: CASSQVSRLWAQETQYF
cdr3_nt: TGTGCCAGCTCCCAAGTTTCAAGACTATGGGCACAAGAGACCCAGTACTTC

clone_size: NA
j_call: TRBJ2-2
d_call: TRBD1
cdr3_length: 14
v_call: TRBV2
cdr3_aa: CASRDRGPTGELFF
cdr3_nt: TGTGCCAGCAGGGACAGGGGGCCGACCGGGGAGCTGTTTTTT

clone_size: NA
j_call: TRBJ2-3
d_call: TRBD2
cdr3_length: 16
v_call: TRBV13
cdr3_aa: CASSRESGGSTDTQYF
cdr3_nt: TGTGCCAGCAGCCGGGAGAGCGGGGGGAGCACAGATACGCAGTATTTT

clone_size: NA
j_call: TRBJ2-1
d_call: NA
cdr3_length: 15
v_call: TRBV28
cdr3_aa: CASSLSEGFYNEQFF
cdr3_nt: TGTGCCAGCAGTTTATCGGAGGGATTCTACAATGAGCAGTTCTTC

clone_size: few
j_call: TRBJ1-6
d_call: NA
cdr3_length: 15
v_call: TRBV28
cdr3_aa: CASSSLLTGNSPLHF
cdr3_nt: TGTGCCAGCAGTTCCCTACTGACTGGTAATTCACCCCTCCACTTT

clone_size: NA
j_call: TRBJ2-1
d_call: NA
cdr3_length: 14
v_call: TRBV7-9
cdr3_aa: CASSEDSSYNEQFF
cdr3_nt: TGTGCCAGCAGCGAGGACAGCTCCTACAATGAGCAGTTCTTC

clone_size: NA
j_call: TRBJ1-4
d_call: TRBD1
cdr3_length: 15
v_call: TRBV7-6
cdr3_aa: CASSLGTGQDEKLFF
cdr3_nt: TGTGCCAGCAGCTTAGGCACGGGACAGGATGAAAAACTGTTTTTT

clone_size: few
j_call: TRBJ2-5
d_call: TRBD1
cdr3_length: 16
v_call: TRBV10-2
cdr3_aa: CASSEQGAVIQETQYF
cdr3_nt: TGCGCCAGCAGTGAGCAGGGGGCCGTCATTCAAGAGACCCAGTACTTC

clone_size: NA
j_call: TRBJ1-4
d_call: TRBD1
cdr3_length: 13
v_call: TRBV5-1
cdr3_aa: CASSRGLEEKLFF
cdr3_nt: TGCGCCAGCAGCAGGGGGCTGGAGGAAAAACTGTTTTTT

clone_size: few
j_call: TRBJ1-1
d_call: NA
cdr3_length: 14
v_call: TRBV6-7
cdr3_aa: CASSYHRANTEAFF
cdr3_nt: TGTGCCAGCAGTTATCACAGGGCGAACACTGAAGCTTTCTTT

clone_size: NA
j_call: TRBJ1-2
d_call: NA
cdr3_length: 12
v_call: TRBV2
cdr3_aa: CASSFNLDGYTF
cdr3_nt: TGTGCCAGCAGTTTCAACCTAGATGGCTACACCTTC

clone_size: once
j_call: TRBJ2-7
d_call: TRBD1
cdr3_length: 16
v_call: TRBV3-1/TRBV3-2
cdr3_aa: CASSPRGQGSFYEQYF
cdr3_nt: TGTGCCAGCAGCCCCCGGGGACAGGGAAGTTTTTACGAGCAGTACTTC

clone_size: NA
j_call: TRBJ2-5
d_call: TRBD1
cdr3_length: 19
v_call: TRBV11-2
cdr3_aa: CASSLDGPPLTGGQETQYF
cdr3_nt: TGTGCCAGCAGCTTAGATGGCCCCCCACTGACAGGGGGTCAAGAGACCCAGTACTTC

clone_size: once
j_call: TRBJ2-7
d_call: NA
cdr3_length: 13
v_call: TRBV5-1
cdr3_aa: CASSTSGDYEQYF
cdr3_nt: TGCGCCAGCAGCACCTCGGGAGATTACGAGCAGTACTTC

clone_size: NA
j_call: TRBJ1-1
d_call: NA
cdr3_length: 13
v_call: TRBV5-1
cdr3_aa: CASSLVSNTEAFF
cdr3_nt: TGCGCCAGCAGCTTGGTGAGCAACACTGAAGCTTTCTTT

clone_size: few
j_call: TRBJ1-5
d_call: NA
cdr3_length: 17
v_call: TRBV6-4
cdr3_aa: CASSGFKYTGTDQPQHF
cdr3_nt: TGTGCCAGCAGTGGCTTTAAGTATACGGGAACGGATCAGCCCCAGCATTTT

clone_size: NA
j_call: TRBJ2-3
d_call: TRBD2
cdr3_length: 19
v_call: TRBV15
cdr3_aa: CATSRQTSGDLFSTDTQYF
cdr3_nt: TGTGCCACCAGCAGACAGACTAGCGGGGACCTATTTAGCACAGATACGCAGTATTTT

clone_size: NA
j_call: TRBJ2-7
d_call: NA
cdr3_length: 16
v_call: TRBV7-2
cdr3_aa: CASSLAGGYGGSEQYF
cdr3_nt: TGTGCCAGCAGCTTAGCGGGTGGGTACGGAGGGTCCGAGCAGTACTTC

clone_size: NA
j_call: TRBJ1-2
d_call: TRBD1
cdr3_length: 15
v_call: TRBV6-2/TRBV6-3
cdr3_aa: CASSSPGTVNYGYTF
cdr3_nt: TGTGCCAGCAGTTCCCCCGGGACAGTTAACTATGGCTACACCTTC

clone_size: NA
j_call: TRBJ1-6
d_call: NA
cdr3_length: 15
v_call: TRBV7-2
cdr3_aa: CASSIRVGYNSPLHF
cdr3_nt: TGTGCCAGCAGCATCAGGGTAGGGTATAATTCACCCCTCCACTTT

clone_size: NA
j_call: TRBJ1-2
d_call: TRBD1
cdr3_length: 14
v_call: TRBV2
cdr3_aa: CASDETGSNYGYTF
cdr3_nt: TGTGCCAGCGATGAGACAGGGTCTAACTATGGCTACACCTTC

clone_size: few
j_call: TRBJ1-1
d_call: TRBD1
cdr3_length: 14
v_call: TRBV7-9
cdr3_aa: CASSPRGLSLRAFF
cdr3_nt: TGTGCCAGCAGCCCCAGGGGGCTCTCGTTACGAGCTTTCTTT

clone_size: NA
j_call: TRBJ2-3
d_call: TRBD2
cdr3_length: 15
v_call: TRBV13
cdr3_aa: CASSLGTSATDTQYF
cdr3_nt: TGTGCCAGCAGCTTAGGGACTAGCGCGACAGATACGCAGTATTTT

clone_size: NA
j_call: TRBJ2-1
d_call: TRBD1
cdr3_length: 15
v_call: TRBV5-1
cdr3_aa: CASVPGTASYNEQFF
cdr3_nt: TGCGCCAGCGTCCCCGGGACAGCCTCCTACAATGAGCAGTTCTTC

clone_size: NA
j_call: TRBJ1-2
d_call: NA
cdr3_length: 14
v_call: TRBV7-9
cdr3_aa: CASSLNRAPYGYTF
cdr3_nt: TGTGCCAGCAGCTTAAACAGGGCTCCCTATGGCTACACCTTC

clone_size: NA
j_call: TRBJ2-3
d_call: NA
cdr3_length: 17
v_call: TRBV5-5
cdr3_aa: CASSLAAGVNSGDTQYF
cdr3_nt: TGTGCCAGCAGCTTGGCAGCAGGGGTAAATTCTGGAGATACGCAGTATTTT

clone_size: NA
j_call: TRBJ2-5
d_call: NA
cdr3_length: 15
v_call: TRBV10-2
cdr3_aa: CASRVTGGRMETQYF
cdr3_nt: TGCGCCAGCAGGGTGACGGGGGGCCGTATGGAGACCCAGTACTTC

clone_size: NA
j_call: TRBJ2-1
d_call: TRBD2
cdr3_length: 14
v_call: TRBV29-1
cdr3_aa: CSVGWRGEYNEQFF
cdr3_nt: TGCAGCGTGGGGTGGCGGGGGGAATACAATGAGCAGTTCTTC

clone_size: NA
j_call: TRBJ1-5
d_call: TRBD1
cdr3_length: 14
v_call: TRBV5-1
cdr3_aa: CASSQGTANQPQHF
cdr3_nt: TGCGCCAGCAGCCAGGGGACAGCTAATCAGCCCCAGCATTTT

clone_size: NA
j_call: TRBJ1-4
d_call: NA
cdr3_length: 14
v_call: TRBV6-4
cdr3_aa: CASSEDGLNEKLFF
cdr3_nt: TGTGCCAGCAGTGAGGATGGACTCAATGAAAAACTGTTTTTT

clone_size: NA
j_call: TRBJ2-3
d_call: TRBD2
cdr3_length: 15
v_call: TRBV7-9
cdr3_aa: CASSSIYGGTDTQYF
cdr3_nt: TGTGCCAGCAGCTCAATTTACGGGGGGACAGATACGCAGTATTTT

clone_size: once
j_call: TRBJ2-5
d_call: TRBD1
cdr3_length: 15
v_call: TRBV6-5
cdr3_aa: CASRWGQGLVETQYF
cdr3_nt: TGTGCCAGCAGATGGGGACAGGGGTTGGTCGAGACCCAGTACTTC

clone_size: NA
j_call: TRBJ1-1
d_call: NA
cdr3_length: 15
v_call: TRBV7-8
cdr3_aa: CASSLVGGKNTEAFF
cdr3_nt: TGTGCCAGCAGCTTAGTGGGGGGGAAGAACACTGAAGCTTTCTTT

clone_size: NA
j_call: TRBJ1-5
d_call: NA
cdr3_length: 13
v_call: TRBV7-9
cdr3_aa: CASSFGGFQPQHF
cdr3_nt: TGTGCCAGCAGCTTCGGGGGGTTTCAGCCCCAGCATTTT